This TCR beta chain is from a study of early T cells in non-severe SARS-CoV-2 infection. As part of library construction, unique molecular identifiers were attached to individual cDNA molecules. TCRdb redid the calling of the 5' RACE reads with MiXCR, one entry per CDR3 protein. The top ten clones hold approximately 2.9% of a sample with about 77,000 distinct CDR3 sequences, about 15% of them seen once. This clonotype was observed a handful of times. Its antigen remains unknown. General observations from the study: VDJdb-based annotation leaned toward anti-spike CD8 responses and missed private and CD4 specificities.

The CDR3 sequence is 15 residues long. Trimming removed 3 bases from V and 7 bases from J; junction bases left unmatched: 4. Looked up from germline, CDR1 is KGHDR and CDR2 is SFDVKD. V and J are TRBV24-1 and TRBJ2-1, with TRBD2 matching over 11 bases. The sequenced material came from whole blood. The receptor was isolated from an adult who was a healthcare worker with PCR-confirmed SARS-CoV-2 infection or an uninfected control (not recorded which). CDR3 DNA sequence: TGTGCCACCAGTGATCCTAGCGGGAGGAGTAATGAGCAGTTCTTC. It is translated as CATSDPSGRSNEQFF.